These 5 T cell receptor beta chains came from one sample sequenced in a study of T cells in Graves' hyperthyroidism and ophthalmopathy. TCR beta CDR3 regions were amplified from RNA. The TCR CDR3 was amplified in a first-round RT-PCR using the HTBI primer set. Each CDR3 protein is one row after TCRdb ran MiXCR on the multiplex PCR reads. The repertoire includes about 330,000 distinct CDR3 sequences, roughly 13% of them detected once, and 34% sits in the top ten. Sequencing was performed on blood. The receptors originated from a woman aged 40 to 55 with Graves' ophthalmopathy.

This chain connects TRBV6-1 to TRBJ1-4, with 12 nucleotides matching TRBD1. The germline V gene encodes CDR1 MNHNS and CDR2 SASEGT. The CDR3 has 15 residues. The junction had 6 bases not matched to a gene; V was cut back by 6 bases and J by 7 bases. The CDR3 here is CASSRDRGPLEKLFF. CDR3 nucleotides: TGTGCCAGCAGCCGGGACAGGGGGCCACTTGAAAAACTGTTTTTT.

This clonotype was seen many times. The CDR3 region is CASSQEYFYEQYF. The CDR3 DNA reads as TGTGCCAGCAGCCAAGAATATTTCTACGAGCAGTACTTC. The V call is TRBV14, the J call TRBJ2-7; D not resolved. The CDR3 contains 13 residues. Trimming left V 0 bases short and J 3 bases short, with 6 bases between. The V gene's germline CDR1 is SGHDN and CDR2 FVKESK.

A few counts support this clonotype. The V call is TRBV30, the J call TRBJ2-1; D gene uncertain. Per germline, CDR1 GTSNPN and CDR2 SVGIG (reference sequence). CDR3 length: 15 amino acids. V lost 0 bases and J lost 7, with 16 bases in between. CDR3 coding DNA: TGTGCCTGGAGTGTACGAATGGGCATCGAGAATGAGCAGTTCTTC. Translated, it gives CAWSVRMGIENEQFF.

This clonotype occurred many times. The gene calls are TRBV9 and TRBJ2-1, with 10 bases that match TRBD1. J gave up 6 bases and V 2 bases, and 8 bases lay outside the gene matches. This CDR3 region has 16 residues. Germline lookup yields CDR1 SGDLS and CDR2 YYNGEE. The CDR3 loop reads CASSVYTGTGVNEQFF. The CDR3 nucleotides read TGTGCCAGCAGCGTCTACACCGGGACAGGGGTCAATGAGCAGTTCTTC.

This clonotype was seen many times. The J gene is TRBJ1-1, the V gene TRBV28, with TRBD1 as a possible D gene (5 bases). CDR1 is MDHEN and CDR2 is SYDVKM in the germline V gene. Between the trimmed V and J ends, which lost 6 bases and 10 bases, there was a span of 21 bases. This CDR3 is 14 amino acids long. This CDR3 reads CASRPVAGRGLAFF. CDR3 nucleotides: TGTGCCAGCAGGCCGGTTGCGGGGAGGGGTTTAGCTTTCTTT. Complete variable domain (other parts from reference TRBV28 and TRBJ1-1): DVKVTQSSRYLVKRTGEKVFLECVQDMDHENMFWYRQDPGLGLRLIYFSYDVKMKEKGDIPEGYSVSREKKERFSLILESASTNQTSMYLCASRPVAGRGLAFFGQGTRLTVV.